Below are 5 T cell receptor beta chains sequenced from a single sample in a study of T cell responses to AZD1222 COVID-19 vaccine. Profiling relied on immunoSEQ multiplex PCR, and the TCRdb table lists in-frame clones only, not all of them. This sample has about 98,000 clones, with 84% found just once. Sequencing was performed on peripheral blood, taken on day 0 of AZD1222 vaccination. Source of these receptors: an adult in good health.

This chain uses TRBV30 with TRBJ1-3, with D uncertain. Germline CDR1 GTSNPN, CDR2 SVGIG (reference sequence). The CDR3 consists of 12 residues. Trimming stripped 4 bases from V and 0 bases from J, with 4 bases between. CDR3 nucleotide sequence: TGTGCCTGGAAGGCCTCTGGAAACACCATATATTTT. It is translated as CAWKASGNTIYF.

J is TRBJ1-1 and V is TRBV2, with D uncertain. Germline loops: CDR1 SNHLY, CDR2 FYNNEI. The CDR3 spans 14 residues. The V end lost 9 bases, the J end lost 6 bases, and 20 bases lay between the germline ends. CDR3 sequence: CASTLNGGRAEAFF. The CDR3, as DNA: TGTGCCAGTACCCTAAATGGAGGGAGGGCTGAAGCTTTCTTT.

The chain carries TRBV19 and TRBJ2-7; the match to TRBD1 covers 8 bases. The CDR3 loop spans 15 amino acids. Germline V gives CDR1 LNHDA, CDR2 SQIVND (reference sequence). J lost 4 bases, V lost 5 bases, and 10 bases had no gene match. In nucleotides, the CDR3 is TGTGCCAGTAGTCACAGGGGGTTACTCGATTACGAGCAGTACTTC. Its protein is CASSHRGLLDYEQYF.

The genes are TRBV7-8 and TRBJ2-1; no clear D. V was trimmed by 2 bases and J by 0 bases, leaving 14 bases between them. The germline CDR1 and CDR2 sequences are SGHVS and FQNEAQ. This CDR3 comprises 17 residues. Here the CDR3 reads CASSLMGGPGSYNEQFF. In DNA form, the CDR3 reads TGTGCCAGCAGCTTAATGGGCGGTCCGGGCTCCTACAATGAGCAGTTCTTC.

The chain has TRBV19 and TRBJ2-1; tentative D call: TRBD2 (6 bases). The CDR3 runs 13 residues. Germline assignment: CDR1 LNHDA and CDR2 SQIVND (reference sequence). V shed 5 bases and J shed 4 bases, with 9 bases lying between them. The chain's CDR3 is CASSLGLYNEQFF. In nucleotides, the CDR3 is TGTGCCAGTAGTCTCGGACTATACAATGAGCAGTTCTTC.